Described below is a single T cell receptor (beta chain) sequence and its context. What it binds is unknown. The sample belongs to a study of cytomegalovirus exposure and HLA in healthy donors. Study conclusions and caveats: According to an earlier analysis, most TCR beta V segments yielded productive rearrangements about 87% or about 30% of the time. Later, an analysis found that common viral pathogens appeared to be linked with several of the most significant clusters. In a later analysis, DRB1 alleles had the most associated TCRs; HLA-C alleles the fewest. Highly shared sequence variants in one cluster were likely a sequencing artifact.

This CDR3 contains 14 residues. Looked up from germline, CDR1 is LNHNV and CDR2 is YYDKDF (reference sequence). Trimming cost V 0 bases and J 5 bases, with 10 bases left between them. In the PCR, 60 Vbeta and 13 Jbeta primers were used. Clones were sequenced by immunoSEQ multiplex PCR, and TCRdb holds only the in-frame ones, with some missing. The sample shows 52,000 or so clones, roughly 74% of them seen only once. This chain links TRBV15 with TRBJ1-2; D is undetermined. Specimen: PBMCs. The sequence derives from a female donor in good health and CMV-seronegative. The chain's CDR3 is CATSRDVEDYGYTF. The DNA of the CDR3 is TGTGCCACCAGCAGAGATGTTGAGGATTATGGCTACACCTTC.